This T cell receptor beta chain was found in a study of Graves' ophthalmopathy and Graves' hyperthyroidism. The CDR3 is 16 residues long. The germline V and J ends were trimmed by 0 bases and 3 bases, with 11 bases remaining between them. Per germline, CDR1 SGHAT and CDR2 FQNNGV. Amplification targeted the TCR beta CDR3 regions, with RNA transcripts as the source material. First-round RT-PCR used HTBI primers; second-round multiplex PCR followed. TCRdb processed the multiplex PCR reads anew with MiXCR; each CDR3 protein has one entry. The sample lists 600,000 to 950,000 distinct CDR3 sequences, approximately 40% seen once, with 40% to 45% in the top ten.

Sequenced: peripheral blood. This receptor was obtained from an adult man with Graves' ophthalmopathy. The chain employs TRBV11-2 and TRBJ1-4, with D perhaps matching TRBD1 (5 bases). The CDR3 sequence is CASSLDPPGSNEKLFF. Written as DNA, the CDR3 is TGTGCCAGCAGCTTAGATCCGCCAGGGTCTAATGAAAAACTGTTTTTT.